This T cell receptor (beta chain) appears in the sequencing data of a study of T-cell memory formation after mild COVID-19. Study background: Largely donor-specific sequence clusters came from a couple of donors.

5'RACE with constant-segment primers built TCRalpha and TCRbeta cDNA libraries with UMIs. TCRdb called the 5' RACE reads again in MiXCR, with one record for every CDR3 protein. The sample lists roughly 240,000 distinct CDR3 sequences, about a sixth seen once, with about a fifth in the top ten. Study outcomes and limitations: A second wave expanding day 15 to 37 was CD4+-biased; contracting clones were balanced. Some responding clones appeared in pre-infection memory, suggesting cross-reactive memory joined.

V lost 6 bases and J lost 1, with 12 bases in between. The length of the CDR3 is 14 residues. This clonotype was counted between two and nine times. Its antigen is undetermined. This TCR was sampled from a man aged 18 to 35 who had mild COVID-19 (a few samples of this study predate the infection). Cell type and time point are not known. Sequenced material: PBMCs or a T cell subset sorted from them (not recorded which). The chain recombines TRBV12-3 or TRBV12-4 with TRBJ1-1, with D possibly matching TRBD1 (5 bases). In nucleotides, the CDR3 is TGTGCCAGCAGCTCGGGACTTAGGAACACTGAAGCTTTCTTT. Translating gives CASSSGLRNTEAFF.